These T cell receptor beta chains were read from a single sample in a study of shared clonotypes between healthy human individuals. Measured with immunoSEQ multiplex PCR; TCRdb has only the in-frame clones, and not every one. The repertoire holds 2 million or so clones, with over 85% as singletons. Sequenced: naive CD8+ T cells sorted from blood. The receptors come from a man between 18 and 29 years old in good health. CDR3s include the opening cysteine and the closing phenylalanine or tryptophan. The order of the fields is J gene, D gene, V gene, clone size, CDR3 protein, CDR3 DNA. A D gene is named only where the DNA matches it firmly. Some rows have no size entry. The others give once, few or many, or a class for an expanded clone.

j_gene: TRBJ2-1
d_gene: NA
v_gene: TRBV19
abundance: NA
CDR3aa: CASSMRGGNEQFF
CDR3nt: TGTGCCAGTAGTATGCGGGGCGGCAATGAGCAGTTCTTC

j_gene: TRBJ2-5
d_gene: NA
v_gene: TRBV4-3
abundance: NA
CDR3aa: CASSARLVQETQYF
CDR3nt: TGCGCCAGCAGCGCTCGACTGGTCCAAGAGACCCAGTACTTC

j_gene: TRBJ2-7
d_gene: NA
v_gene: TRBV9
abundance: NA
CDR3aa: CASSPLGTTASYEQYF
CDR3nt: TGTGCCAGCAGCCCACTTGGTACGACAGCCTCCTACGAGCAGTACTTC

j_gene: TRBJ1-1
d_gene: NA
v_gene: TRBV28
abundance: NA
CDR3aa: CASSLTPGETEAFF
CDR3nt: TGTGCCAGCAGTTTAACCCCAGGGGAAACCGAAGCTTTCTTT

j_gene: TRBJ2-2
d_gene: TRBD1
v_gene: TRBV27
abundance: once
CDR3aa: CASSLDRGVEHGELFF
CDR3nt: TGTGCCAGCAGTTTGGACAGGGGTGTTGAACACGGGGAGCTGTTTTTT

j_gene: TRBJ2-7
d_gene: NA
v_gene: TRBV6-1
abundance: NA
CDR3aa: CASSGGDEQYF
CDR3nt: TGTGCCAGCAGCGGAGGCGACGAGCAGTACTTC

j_gene: TRBJ2-3
d_gene: NA
v_gene: TRBV11-2
abundance: NA
CDR3aa: CASSATVPDTQYF
CDR3nt: TGTGCCAGCAGCGCGACAGTTCCTGATACGCAGTATTTT

j_gene: TRBJ1-1
d_gene: NA
v_gene: TRBV6-5
abundance: NA
CDR3aa: CASSSTGRTEAFF
CDR3nt: TGTGCCAGCAGTTCCACGGGCCGGACTGAAGCTTTCTTT

j_gene: TRBJ1-5
d_gene: NA
v_gene: TRBV9
abundance: NA
CDR3aa: CASSDTGNQPQHF
CDR3nt: TGTGCCAGCAGCGACACAGGGAATCAGCCCCAGCATTTT

j_gene: TRBJ1-5
d_gene: NA
v_gene: TRBV7-9
abundance: NA
CDR3aa: CASSGMGHDSNQPQHF
CDR3nt: TGTGCCAGCAGCGGAATGGGACACGATAGCAATCAGCCCCAGCATTTT

j_gene: TRBJ1-6
d_gene: NA
v_gene: TRBV23-1
abundance: NA
CDR3aa: CASSQQRPFLHF
CDR3nt: TGCGCCAGCAGTCAACAGAGACCATTTCTCCACTTT

j_gene: TRBJ1-5
d_gene: NA
v_gene: TRBV19
abundance: NA
CDR3aa: CASSGTAGRNQPQHF
CDR3nt: TGTGCCAGTAGTGGGACGGCGGGGCGGAATCAGCCCCAGCATTTT

j_gene: TRBJ2-4
d_gene: TRBD1
v_gene: TRBV27
abundance: NA
CDR3aa: CASSYDRGRDIQYF
CDR3nt: TGTGCCAGCAGTTACGACAGGGGTCGGGACATTCAGTACTTC

j_gene: TRBJ2-7
d_gene: NA
v_gene: TRBV28
abundance: once
CDR3aa: CASSLSGGGEEQYF
CDR3nt: TGTGCCAGCAGTTTATCCGGAGGGGGGGAAGAGCAGTACTTC

j_gene: TRBJ1-2
d_gene: NA
v_gene: TRBV6-1
abundance: NA
CDR3aa: CASIADGQDRYGYTF
CDR3nt: TGTGCCAGCATTGCAGACGGGCAAGACCGGTATGGCTACACCTTC

j_gene: TRBJ1-1
d_gene: NA
v_gene: TRBV19
abundance: NA
CDR3aa: CASEDGTEAFF
CDR3nt: TGTGCCAGTGAGGACGGCACTGAAGCTTTCTTT

j_gene: TRBJ2-1
d_gene: NA
v_gene: TRBV19
abundance: NA
CDR3aa: CASSILLEWDNEQFF
CDR3nt: TGTGCCAGTAGTATCCTCCTAGAATGGGACAATGAGCAGTTCTTC

j_gene: TRBJ2-7
d_gene: NA
v_gene: TRBV27
abundance: few
CDR3aa: CASSLTATYEQYF
CDR3nt: TGTGCCAGCAGTTTAACAGCAACCTACGAGCAGTACTTC

j_gene: TRBJ2-7
d_gene: TRBD1
v_gene: TRBV6-1
abundance: few
CDR3aa: CASSEVGQGYEQYF
CDR3nt: TGTGCCAGCAGTGAAGTGGGACAGGGGTACGAGCAGTACTTC

j_gene: TRBJ1-2
d_gene: NA
v_gene: TRBV6-6
abundance: NA
CDR3aa: CASTAGPNYGYTF
CDR3nt: TGTGCCAGCACCGCGGGCCCCAACTATGGCTACACCTTC

j_gene: TRBJ2-7
d_gene: NA
v_gene: TRBV27
abundance: once
CDR3aa: CASSSADTYEQYF
CDR3nt: TGTGCCAGCAGTTCTGCGGATACCTACGAGCAGTACTTC

j_gene: TRBJ2-1
d_gene: TRBD2
v_gene: TRBV7-2
abundance: NA
CDR3aa: CASTWTSSNEQFF
CDR3nt: TGTGCCAGCACCTGGACTAGCTCCAATGAGCAGTTCTTC

j_gene: TRBJ2-1
d_gene: NA
v_gene: TRBV5-1
abundance: NA
CDR3aa: CASSWADSGSHEQFF
CDR3nt: TGCGCCAGCAGCTGGGCGGATTCAGGGTCTCATGAGCAGTTCTTC